Sequencing of this T cell receptor (beta chain) was carried out in a study of blood T cell repertoires in COVID-19. Looking at the study overall: Acute and convalescent COVID-19 specimens originated in the United States, Italy and Spain. T cells, B-cell-depleted T cells, or PBMCs supplied cDNA or gDNA.

This CDR3 is 16 amino acids long. V lost 0 bases to trimming and J lost 0 bases, with 9 bases between them. Germline V gene data show CDR1 as SGHVS and CDR2 as FNYEAQ. This clone was detected ten times or more. In the authors' methods: Estimates of nucleated cell counts were drawn from the amplification of reference gene primers. The repertoire was sequenced with immunoSEQ multiplex PCR; TCRdb's copy has only in-frame clones and lacks some. V, J and clone size are taken as reported in that table, and D and trimming were inferred from the DNA itself. The table shows 70,000 or so clones, with approximately 80% occurring only once.

The chain uses TRBV7-6 and TRBJ1-3; possible D gene TRBD1, 5 bases. The specimen sequenced was peripheral blood. This TCR was sampled from a human donor in a cohort sampled during active COVID-19. In DNA form, the CDR3 reads TGTGCCAGCAGCTTAGCGGAGGGGATCTCTGGAAACACCATATATTTT. This sequence encodes CASSLAEGISGNTIYF.